One sample yielded the 20 T cell receptor beta chains listed below, sequenced in a study of CD8+ T cells in alopecia areata. Extraction and reverse transcription of RNA yielded cDNA as the sequencing template. Libraries were prepared by immunoSEQ multiplex PCR; TCRdb keeps only in-frame clonotypes and omits some of them. The profile shows some 200,000 clones, more than 55% of them singletons. The sample's treatment: oral pan-JAK inhibitor, 5-10 mg twice daily. This specimen was CD4+ T cells sorted from blood, taken at week 4, from a patient treated with tofacitinib. Receptor source: a human donor with alopecia areata.

This clone was seen more than once but under ten times. The chain has TRBV29-1 and TRBJ2-3; maybe TRBD2 (6 bases). V lost 7 bases and J lost 6, with 14 bases in between. The germline gives CDR1 SQVTM, CDR2 ANQGSEA. The length of the CDR3 is 12 residues. CDR3 DNA: TGCAGCGCCTCTAGCGTTCGGGATACGCAGTATTTT. It codes for CSASSVRDTQYF.

J is TRBJ2-3 and V is TRBV7-6, with TRBD2 as a possible D gene (5 bases). This CDR3 contains 15 residues. Looked up from germline, CDR1 is SGHVS and CDR2 is FNYEAQ. The V and J ends lost 5 bases and 3 bases respectively, with 15 bases between them. The CDR3 nucleotides are TGTGCCAGCAGCCCTCGCGGGTCCCTGACAGATACGCAGTATTTT. It encodes CASSPRGSLTDTQYF. Supplemented by reference TRBV7-6 and TRBJ2-3, the full variable domain reads GAGVSQSPRYKVTKRGQDVALRCDPISGHVSLYWYRQALGQGPEFLTYFNYEAQQDKSGLPNDRFSAERPEGSISTLTIQRTEQRDSAMYRCASSPRGSLTDTQYFGPGTRLTVL.

This chain uses TRBV11-1 with TRBJ2-5; 11 positions match TRBD2. Trimming at V came to 6 bases and at J to 5 bases, leaving 20 bases not matched to a gene. CDR3 size: 19 residues. The germline V gene has CDR1 SGHAT and CDR2 FQDESV (reference sequence). CDR3 in amino acids: CASSSSTAGLAGTQETQYF. The CDR3 nucleotides read TGTGCCAGCAGTTCAAGCACCGCTGGACTAGCGGGTACCCAGGAGACCCAGTACTTC.

The chain uses TRBV27 and TRBJ1-2; the D gene is possibly TRBD1 (6 bases). From germline, CDR1 is MNHEY and CDR2 SMNVEV (reference sequence). V was cut by 6 bases and J by 2 bases, with 25 bases left in between. The CDR3 runs 18 residues. CDR3 in amino acids: CASSLTSPGQTPNYGYTF. The CDR3 DNA sequence: TGTGCCAGCAGCCTCACATCGCCGGGACAAACTCCCAACTATGGCTACACCTTC.

The J gene is TRBJ1-2, the V gene TRBV20-1, with D unresolved. This CDR3 is built from 11 residues. Trimming stripped 2 bases from V and 5 bases from J, with 6 bases between. Germline V gene data show CDR1 as DFQATT and CDR2 as SNEGSKA (reference sequence). The CDR3 coding sequence is TGCAGTGCTAGACTAGGGTATGGCTACACCTTC. Translation: CSARLGYGYTF.

This rearrangement joins TRBV19 to TRBJ1-1; TRBD1 is a possible D gene (5 bases). The germline V gene has CDR1 LNHDA and CDR2 SQIVND (reference sequence). V gave up 4 bases and J gave up 5 bases, with 14 bases separating them. CDR3 length equals 14 residues. Here the CDR3 reads CASSRRTGGTEAFF. In nucleotides, the CDR3 is TGTGCCAGTAGTAGACGGACCGGGGGAACTGAAGCTTTCTTT. Looking up the rest from reference TRBV19 and TRBJ1-1 gives the full variable domain: DGGITQSPKYLFRKEGQNVTLSCEQNLNHDAMYWYRQDPGQGLRLIYYSQIVNDFQKGDIAEGYSVSREKKESFPLTVTSAQKNPTAFYLCASSRRTGGTEAFFGQGTRLTVV.

In the case of this clone: Other DNA sequences in the same sample also yield this CDR3. V gene TRBV30 combines with J gene TRBJ1-2; D remains unclear. Trimming removed 3 bases from V and 2 bases from J, with 4 bases in between. This CDR3 spans 11 amino acids. Germline V gene data show CDR1 as GTSNPN and CDR2 as SVGIG (reference sequence). The CDR3, as DNA: TGTGCCTGGAGCAGGAACTATGGCTACACCTTC. The encoded protein is CAWSRNYGYTF.

This clone was recorded once. The rearrangement links TRBV7-9 to TRBJ1-2; weak D call: TRBD1 (5 bases). V was clipped by 10 bases and J by 8 bases, with 20 bases between them. Germline CDR1 and CDR2: SEHNR and FQNEAQ (reference sequence). The CDR3 extends over 13 amino acids. CDR3: CAILRGSAGGYTF. The CDR3 DNA sequence: TGTGCCATCCTACGGGGGTCCGCGGGAGGCTACACCTTC.

The chain couples TRBV5-4 to TRBJ2-2; D is tentatively TRBD1 or TRBD2 (5 bases each). Germline CDR1 SGHNT, CDR2 YYREEE (reference sequence). Trimming removed 6 bases from V and 6 bases from J, with 15 bases in between. This CDR3 is 14 amino acids long. CDR3 amino acids: CASNPWGFAGELFF. In DNA form, the CDR3 reads TGTGCCAGCAACCCTTGGGGGTTTGCCGGGGAGCTGTTTTTT. Supplemented by reference TRBV5-4 and TRBJ2-2, the full variable domain reads ETGVTQSPTHLIKTRGQQVTLRCSSQSGHNTVSWYQQALGQGPQFIFQYYREEENGRGNFPPRFSGLQFPNYSSELNVNALELDDSALYLCASNPWGFAGELFFGEGSRLTVL.

Comments on this clone: Other DNA sequences within the sample encode an identical CDR3. J is TRBJ1-5 and V is TRBV30; D is uncertain. This CDR3 is built from 13 residues. The V gene lost 2 bases and the J gene lost 0 bases, with 5 bases spanning the gap. From germline, CDR1 is GTSNPN and CDR2 SVGIG (reference sequence). This CDR3 is CAWSRDSNQPQHF. Here the CDR3 DNA reads TGTGCCTGGAGTAGGGATAGCAATCAGCCCCAGCATTTT.

The V and J genes are TRBV9 and TRBJ1-1, with no clear D. Germline V gene lookup returns CDR1 SGDLS and CDR2 YYNGEE. This CDR3 is 13 amino acids long. V lost 3 bases and J 8 bases, leaving 14 bases between the germline ends. The CDR3 protein is CASSAVGPQEAFF. CDR3 coding DNA: TGTGCCAGCAGCGCCGTTGGGCCTCAGGAAGCTTTCTTT.

In its sample, this clone was seen a few times. The rearrangement links TRBV2 to TRBJ1-6; TRBD1 might be the D (5 bases). Germline V gives CDR1 SNHLY, CDR2 FYNNEI. The V gene lost 6 bases and the J gene lost 7 bases, with 19 bases spanning the gap. The length of the CDR3 is 16 residues. The CDR3 loop is CASSTIRAGSNSPLHF. The CDR3 DNA reads TGTGCCAGCAGCACCATTCGGGCAGGGAGCAATTCACCCCTCCACTTT.

V gene TRBV10-3 combines with J gene TRBJ2-7; TRBD2 aligns across 7 bases. Germline lookup yields CDR1 ENHRY and CDR2 SYGVKD. Losses at the gene ends were 10 bases for V and 4 bases for J; bases not matched to a gene: 7. This CDR3 spans 12 amino acids. The CDR3 loop is CATARLAYEQYF. The DNA of the CDR3 is TGTGCCACAGCTCGACTAGCTTACGAGCAGTACTTC.

The chain has TRBV30 and TRBJ2-1; a weak D match, TRBD1 (6 bases). The CDR3 loop spans 13 amino acids. CDR1 is GTSNPN, CDR2 SVGIG, per germline (reference sequence). The V end was cut by 4 bases, the J end by 8 bases, with 15 bases between. The CDR3 reads CAWMQQGIHEQFF. DNA for the CDR3: TGTGCCTGGATGCAGCAGGGGATTCATGAGCAGTTCTTC.

This clone was observed a single time. J is TRBJ2-1 and V is TRBV30, with 7 bases aligning to TRBD1. V dropped 3 bases and J dropped 0; count of bases not matched to a gene: 5. Germline assignment: CDR1 GTSNPN and CDR2 SVGIG (reference sequence). The CDR3 loop spans 15 amino acids. The CDR3 region is CAWRRQGPSYNEQFF. The CDR3 DNA reads as TGTGCCTGGAGGCGACAGGGCCCCTCCTACAATGAGCAGTTCTTC.

The V and J genes are TRBV4-3 and TRBJ1-2; D unresolved. V was clipped by 4 bases and J by 5 bases, with 17 bases between them. The germline V gene has CDR1 LGHNA and CDR2 YSLEER. This CDR3 comprises 15 residues. The CDR3 DNA follows: TGCGCCAGCAGCCGGGCCCCAGGAGATGGGTATGGCTACACCTTC. It is translated as CASSRAPGDGYGYTF.

The chain links TRBV29-1 to TRBJ2-5; D call uncertain. V was cut by 8 bases and J by 0 bases, with 10 bases left in between. Germline V gene data show CDR1 as SQVTM and CDR2 as ANQGSEA. This CDR3 is built from 12 residues. The CDR3 bases are TGCAGCACTACAGAGTACCAAGAGACCCAGTACTTC. Translated, it gives CSTTEYQETQYF.

This clone occurred once. The rearrangement joins TRBV30 to TRBJ1-3, with D possibly being TRBD1 (5 bases). The V end was cut by 4 bases, the J end by 4 bases, with 14 bases between. The CDR3 totals 14 residues. Per germline, CDR1 GTSNPN and CDR2 SVGIG (reference sequence). CDR3: CAWNRGASGNTIYF. The CDR3 DNA sequence: TGTGCCTGGAACCGAGGGGCTTCGGGAAACACCATATATTTT.

The chain joins TRBV30 to TRBJ1-1; unclear D gene. CDR1 GTSNPN and CDR2 SVGIG come from the germline V gene (reference sequence). The CDR3 is made up of 13 amino acids. Trimming took 4 bases from V and 3 from J, leaving 12 bases between them. CDR3 residues: CAWIASKHTEAFF. CDR3 DNA: TGTGCCTGGATCGCGTCTAAGCACACTGAAGCTTTCTTT.

This clone turned up a few times. J is TRBJ2-3 and V is TRBV28; D is undetermined. V was clipped by 5 bases and J by 1 base, with 16 bases between them. This CDR3 is 16 amino acids long. Germline CDR1 and CDR2: MDHEN and SYDVKM. In nucleotides, the CDR3 is TGTGCCAGCAGTGTCGTCTTAGAGGCGCGCACAGATACGCAGTATTTT. Translating gives CASSVVLEARTDTQYF.